One and the same sample provided the 19 T cell receptor beta chains below, sequenced in a study of cytomegalovirus exposure and HLA in healthy donors. Vbeta (60) and Jbeta (13) primers were used in the PCR. TCRdb's copy holds only in-frame clones and misses some; the assay was immunoSEQ multiplex PCR. The table for this sample gives some 43,000 clones. Sequenced input: PBMCs. The origin of the receptors is a woman under 40 in good health and CMV-seronegative.

The chain employs TRBV25-1 and TRBJ1-1; no firm D call. Trimming shortened V by 0 bases and J by 0 bases, and 8 bases separated the two germline ends. The length of the CDR3 is 15 residues. Germline V lookup: CDR1 MGHDK, CDR2 SYGVNS. The CDR3 is CASSEYRELNTEAFF. As DNA, the CDR3 is TGTGCCAGCAGTGAATATAGGGAGTTGAACACTGAAGCTTTCTTT. Full variable domain (missing parts from reference TRBV25-1 and TRBJ1-1): EADIYQTPRYLVIGTGKKITLECSQTMGHDKMYWYQQDPGMELHLIHYSYGVNSTEKGDLSSESTVSRIRTEHFPLTLESARPSHTSQYLCASSEYRELNTEAFFGQGTRLTVV.

V is TRBV5-1 and J is TRBJ1-5; D gene unclear. Deletions cut 4 bases from V and 7 bases from J, with 18 bases between. CDR3 size: 15 residues. Germline V gives CDR1 SGHRS, CDR2 YFSETQ. The CDR3, as DNA: TGCGCCAGCAGCCCCCGAGGCGGGGTTGGCCAGCCCCAGCATTTT. It specifies CASSPRGGVGQPQHF.

This sequence joins TRBV18 and TRBJ2-7; 12 nucleotides align to TRBD2. J was trimmed by 3 bases and V by 0 bases; bases with no gene match: 6. This CDR3 has 17 residues. Germline assignment: CDR1 KGHSH and CDR2 LQKENI. Here the CDR3 reads CASSPPTSGSRVYEQYF. The CDR3 coding sequence is TGTGCCAGCTCACCACCGACTAGCGGGAGTAGGGTCTACGAGCAGTACTTC.

This sequence joins TRBV2 and TRBJ1-3; no clear D gene. The CDR3 consists of 14 residues. Germline V CDR1 and CDR2: SNHLY, FYNNEI. Trimming took off 5 bases at V and 0 bases at J, with 8 bases between the two ends. The CDR3 DNA reads TGTGCCAGCAGTAACAGTAACTCTGGAAACACCATATATTTT. It translates to CASSNSNSGNTIYF.

The chain's CDR3 is CASSPRIGSGYEQYF. DNA for the CDR3: TGCGCCAGCAGCCCCCGTATCGGGAGTGGGTACGAGCAGTACTTC. The V gene is TRBV5-1, the J gene TRBJ2-7; D is perhaps TRBD2 (6 bases). This CDR3 is built from 15 residues. The ends were cut back, 4 bases at V and 4 bases at J, with 18 bases in the middle. Germline V gives CDR1 SGHRS, CDR2 YFSETQ.

The V and J genes are TRBV28 and TRBJ1-1; a weak D match, TRBD1 (5 bases). The CDR3 runs 15 residues. Trimming pared 5 bases from V and 4 bases from J, leaving 17 bases between. Germline values: CDR1 MDHEN, CDR2 SYDVKM. The CDR3 region is CASSATQGLGTEAFF. CDR3 bases: TGTGCCAGCAGTGCAACTCAGGGACTTGGCACTGAAGCTTTCTTT.

The chain employs TRBV25-1 and TRBJ2-4; 7 nucleotides agree with TRBD1. V trimming: 2 bases; J trimming: 1 base; junction bases outside the gene matches: 5. This CDR3 is built from 16 residues. The germline V gene has CDR1 MGHDK and CDR2 SYGVNS. The CDR3 here is CASSEKGAAAKNIQYF. The DNA for the CDR3 is TGTGCCAGCAGTGAAAAGGGGGCAGCGGCCAAAAACATTCAGTACTTC.

The gene calls are TRBV7-9 and TRBJ2-7; TRBD1 aligns across 10 bases. CDR1 and CDR2 (germline): SEHNR, FQNEAQ (reference sequence). Trimming removed 2 bases from V and 4 bases from J; junction bases left unmatched: 8. This CDR3 spans 16 amino acids. Here the CDR3 DNA reads TGTGCCAGCAGCTTACCCCACCGGGACAGGGGTTACGAGCAGTACTTC. Amino acid sequence: CASSLPHRDRGYEQYF.

To note about this clone: The junction differs from germline at one of its ends, possibly a read error. The genes are TRBV30 and TRBJ1-1, with TRBD1 matching over 8 bases. Germline V gene data show CDR1 as GTSNPN and CDR2 as SVGIG (reference sequence). CDR3 length: 15 amino acids. The CDR3 here is CAGRTVRTGRLEAFF. The CDR3 DNA follows: TGTGCCGGGAGGACCGTCAGGACAGGGCGATTAGAAGCTTTCTTT.

This chain links TRBV4-1 with TRBJ1-2, with TRBD1 matching 9 bases. This CDR3 comprises 16 residues. With V trimmed by 2 bases and J by 8 bases, 12 bases remained unmatched. Looked up from germline, CDR1 is MGHRA and CDR2 is YSYEKL. The DNA for the CDR3 is TGCGCCAGCAGCCAATCTCGCGGGGACAGGGCTGAAGGCTACACCTTC. It codes for CASSQSRGDRAEGYTF.

The rearrangement uses TRBV4-1 and TRBJ2-7; TRBD1 matches 8 bases. The CDR3 sequence is 14 residues long. The germline V gene encodes CDR1 MGHRA and CDR2 YSYEKL. With 2 bases clipped from V and 3 bases from J, the junction kept 3 bases outside the gene matches. CDR3 nucleotides: TGCGCCAGCAGCCAACAGACAGGGGACTACGAGCAGTACTTC. Encoded protein: CASSQQTGDYEQYF.

V usage is TRBV6-6 and J usage is TRBJ1-2; no firm D call. CDR3 length: 12 amino acids. CDR1 MNHNY and CDR2 SVGAGI come from the germline V gene (reference sequence). V lost 5 bases, J lost 5 bases, and 9 bases lay in between. CDR3 sequence reads: CASSPPGYGYTF. In DNA form, the CDR3 reads TGTGCCAGCAGTCCACCCGGTTATGGCTACACCTTC.

This rearrangement joins TRBV9 to TRBJ2-7; possible D gene TRBD1, 6 bases. The CDR3 totals 14 residues. V was shortened by 0 bases and J by 3 bases, with 10 bases between the two germline ends. Germline CDR1 SGDLS, CDR2 YYNGEE. The CDR3 region has the DNA TGTGCCAGCAGCGTAGAGGGGACATACTACGAGCAGTACTTC. Its protein is CASSVEGTYYEQYF.

This chain uses TRBV7-3 with TRBJ2-3; tentative D call: TRBD2 (6 bases). V lost 5 bases and J 3 bases, leaving 15 bases between the germline ends. The CDR3 is made up of 15 amino acids. CDR1 is SGHTA and CDR2 is FQGTGA in the germline V gene. The CDR3 protein is CASSPGLGRTDTQYF. CDR3 sequence (DNA): TGTGCCAGCAGCCCAGGGTTAGGGAGGACAGATACGCAGTATTTT.

V is TRBV5-1 and J is TRBJ2-7; maybe TRBD2 (5 bases). Germline CDR1 SGHRS, CDR2 YFSETQ. There are 14 residues in the CDR3. V dropped 2 bases and J dropped 0 bases, with 9 bases sitting between them. CDR3 nucleotides: TGCGCCAGCAGCTTAGACACTAGCTCCTACGAGCAGTACTTC. It is translated as CASSLDTSSYEQYF.

The J gene is TRBJ1-2, the V gene TRBV25-1, with a weak D call TRBD1 (5 bases). CDR1 is MGHDK and CDR2 is SYGVNS in the germline V gene. V was shortened by 2 bases and J by 5 bases, with 6 bases between the two germline ends. The CDR3 has 12 amino acids. The chain's CDR3 is CASSEQGYGYTF. CDR3 in DNA: TGTGCCAGCAGTGAACAGGGATATGGCTACACCTTC.

The genes are TRBV5-6 and TRBJ2-7; 7 bases fit TRBD1. There are 14 residues in the CDR3. In germline, CDR1 is SGHDT, CDR2 YYEEEE. Unmatched junction bases numbered 8, after V lost 3 bases and J lost 5 bases. The CDR3 loop reads CASSWAGGSNEQYF. DNA of the CDR3: TGTGCCAGCAGCTGGGCAGGGGGATCCAACGAGCAGTACTTC.

The chain combines TRBV7-3 with TRBJ2-1; 8 bases match TRBD2. The CDR3 is 13 residues long. The germline V gene has CDR1 SGHTA and CDR2 FQGTGA. Germline trimming cut 5 bases from V and 8 bases from J; bases unmatched to any gene: 5. CDR3 DNA sequence: TGTGCCAGCAGCGCCGCGGGGGGCGATGAGCAGTTCTTC. This translates into CASSAAGGDEQFF. Full variable domain (remainder filled in from reference TRBV7-3 and TRBJ2-1): GAGVSQTPSNKVTEKGKYVELRCDPISGHTALYWYRQSLGQGPEFLIYFQGTGAADDSGLPNDRFFAVRPEGSVSTLKIQRTERGDSAVYLCASSAAGGDEQFFGPGTRLTVL.

The V gene is TRBV29-1, the J gene TRBJ1-1; weak D call: TRBD1 (5 bases). The CDR3 runs to 11 residues. Germline values: CDR1 SQVTM, CDR2 ANQGSEA. Deletions cut 5 bases from V and 11 bases from J, with 15 bases between. The CDR3 DNA is TGCAGCGTTCCCGGGGGGTCGAGGGCTTTCTTT. It is translated as CSVPGGSRAFF.